The 13 T cell receptor beta chains below were found in one sample sequenced in a study of T cell responses to AZD1222 COVID-19 vaccine (dated by TCRdb to the early 2020s). Receptor libraries were prepared by the immunoSEQ multiplex PCR assay. Entries here come from immuneACCESS through TCRdb and include only in-frame sequences with V and J called. Some clones fail to appear in such tables; in the studies checked, an unresolved V gene covers under half of the shortfall, and the cause of the remainder is unknown. Recorded for this sample are 87,000 or so clones; around nine tenths of them occurred a single time. The top ten hold 3.7% of the sample. The sample's time point label is to be understood as: baseline before first vaccination. This specimen consisted of peripheral blood, obtained on day 0 of AZD1222 vaccination. Receptor source: an adult in good health.

The chain recombines TRBV9 with TRBJ1-2; TRBD1 is a possible D gene (6 bases). With 4 bases removed from V and 3 bases from J, the gap between germline ends came to 10 bases. This CDR3 has 13 amino acids. Germline V gene lookup returns CDR1 SGDLS and CDR2 YYNGEE. CDR3 in amino acids: CASSRQAYYGYTF. The CDR3 DNA follows: TGTGCCAGCAGCCGACAGGCGTACTATGGCTACACCTTC. Full variable domain (missing parts from reference TRBV9 and TRBJ1-2): DSGVTQTPKHLITATGQRVTLRCSPRSGDLSVYWYQQSLDQGLQFLIQYYNGEERAKGNILERFSAQQFPDLHSELNLSSLELGDSALYFCASSRQAYYGYTFGSGTRLTVV.

This sequence joins TRBV14 and TRBJ1-4; TRBD1 is a possible D gene (5 bases). Germline V gene lookup returns CDR1 SGHDN and CDR2 FVKESK. Trimming cost V 4 bases and J 3 bases, with 12 bases left between them. This CDR3 has 15 amino acids. CDR3 sequence reads: CASSRAGGANEKLFF. Here the CDR3 DNA reads TGTGCCAGCAGCCGAGCCGGGGGAGCTAATGAAAAACTGTTTTTT. Full variable domain (missing parts from reference TRBV14 and TRBJ1-4): EAGVTQFPSHSVIEKGQTVTLRCDPISGHDNLYWYRRVMGKEIKFLLHFVKESKQDESGMPNNRFLAERTGGTYSTLKVQPAELEDSGVYFCASSRAGGANEKLFFGSGTQLSVL.

The CDR3 coding sequence is TGTGCCAGCAGTTATAAGGGCGGGGAGTTCTACGAGCAGTACTTC. This sequence encodes CASSYKGGEFYEQYF. The chain uses TRBV6-5 and TRBJ2-7; tentatively, D is TRBD2 (6 bases). CDR3 length equals 15 residues. Deletions cut 3 bases from V and 3 bases from J, with 15 bases between. CDR1 is MNHEY and CDR2 is SVGAGI in the germline V gene.

The chain has TRBV5-4 and TRBJ2-1; the D gene could be TRBD1 or TRBD2 (6 bases each). CDR1 is SGHNT, CDR2 YYREEE, per germline (reference sequence). The CDR3 length is 15 residues. V was cut by 1 base and J by 0 bases, with 8 bases left in between. Written as DNA, the CDR3 is TGTGCCAGCAGCTTGCGGGGGCCCTCCTACAATGAGCAGTTCTTC. Its translation: CASSLRGPSYNEQFF. The variable domain in full, completed from reference TRBV5-4 and TRBJ2-1, reads ETGVTQSPTHLIKTRGQQVTLRCSSQSGHNTVSWYQQALGQGPQFIFQYYREEENGRGNFPPRFSGLQFPNYSSELNVNALELDDSALYLCASSLRGPSYNEQFFGPGTRLTVL.

The rearrangement joins TRBV28 to TRBJ1-1; no definite D call. Trimming pared 5 bases from V and 6 bases from J, leaving 13 bases between. The CDR3 runs 13 residues. Looked up from germline, CDR1 is MDHEN and CDR2 is SYDVKM. The CDR3, as DNA: TGTGCCAGCAGTCCCCCCCGGGCGTCTGAAGCTTTCTTT. Translation gives CASSPPRASEAFF. Together with reference TRBV28 and TRBJ1-1, the CDR3 gives the full variable domain: DVKVTQSSRYLVKRTGEKVFLECVQDMDHENMFWYRQDPGLGLRLIYFSYDVKMKEKGDIPEGYSVSREKKERFSLILESASTNQTSMYLCASSPPRASEAFFGQGTRLTVV.

The DNA of the CDR3 is TGTGCCAGTAGTAGGGACCTAGCGGCGGGACGTGCGACCCAGTACTTC. It specifies CASSRDLAAGRATQYF. The rearrangement uses TRBV19 and TRBJ2-5; 7 nucleotides agree with TRBD2. The V gene end was trimmed by 4 bases and the J gene end by 7 bases; junction bases not matched to a gene: 15. This CDR3 contains 16 residues. The germline V gene has CDR1 LNHDA and CDR2 SQIVND (reference sequence).

The DNA of the CDR3 is TGCGCCAGCAGCCTGTTCGGGGTTTACGAGCAGTACTTC. Amino acids: CASSLFGVYEQYF. This chain connects TRBV5-1 to TRBJ2-7; D is perhaps TRBD2 (5 bases). The CDR3 is 13 residues long. Trimming removed 4 bases at V and 4 bases at J, with 12 bases between. From germline, CDR1 is SGHRS and CDR2 YFSETQ.

The chain employs TRBV2 and TRBJ2-7; a weak D match, TRBD2 (5 bases). V was pared by 0 bases and J by 3 bases, with 15 bases between. The CDR3 loop spans 16 amino acids. Per the germline V gene, CDR1 is SNHLY and CDR2 is FYNNEI. The CDR3 sequence: CASSEAGKARGYEQYF. The CDR3 DNA is TGTGCCAGCAGTGAAGCGGGAAAAGCACGGGGCTACGAGCAGTACTTC.

The chain links TRBV10-2 to TRBJ1-2; 8 nucleotides agree with TRBD1. The CDR3 contains 15 residues. Germline CDR1 WSHSY, CDR2 SAAADI. V lost 4 bases to trimming and J lost 4 bases; unmatched junction nucleotides: 8. For the CDR3, the DNA is TGCGCCAGCAGTGGCCCAGGGACAGGCAGCTATGGCTACACCTTC. Its translation: CASSGPGTGSYGYTF.

This chain links TRBV12-5 with TRBJ1-3; D is ambiguous. CDR1 is LGHNT and CDR2 is FRNRAP in the germline V gene. Trimming took off 7 bases at V and 3 bases at J, with 13 bases between the two ends. There are 14 residues in the CDR3. The CDR3 DNA is TGTGCTAGTGCTCACGGGGTGGGTGGAAACACCATATATTTT. Translation gives CASAHGVGGNTIYF.

The gene calls are TRBV7-2 and TRBJ1-2, with TRBD1 identical over 7 bases. CDR3 length: 15 residues. Germline values: CDR1 SGHTA, CDR2 FQGNSA. The trim removed 5 bases at V and 3 bases at J, leaving 9 bases unmatched. The CDR3 here is CASSPGGGSDYGYTF. In DNA, the CDR3 is TGTGCCAGCAGCCCCGGAGGGGGCAGTGACTATGGCTACACCTTC.

The V gene is TRBV5-4, the J gene TRBJ2-3; no reliable D call. The ends were cut back, 5 bases at V and 3 bases at J, with 7 bases in the middle. This CDR3 is built from 12 residues. In germline, CDR1 is SGHNT, CDR2 YYREEE (reference sequence). CDR3 protein: CASSLRTDTQYF. The CDR3 DNA reads TGTGCCAGCAGTCTCCGTACAGATACGCAGTATTTT.

This sequence joins TRBV28 and TRBJ1-2; no reliable D call. In germline, CDR1 is MDHEN, CDR2 SYDVKM. V lost 6 bases to trimming and J lost 5 bases, with 13 bases between them. This CDR3 is built from 13 residues. CDR3 DNA sequence: TGTGCCAGCAGCCTCGGCAGTAGGTATGGCTACACCTTC. Its protein product is CASSLGSRYGYTF.